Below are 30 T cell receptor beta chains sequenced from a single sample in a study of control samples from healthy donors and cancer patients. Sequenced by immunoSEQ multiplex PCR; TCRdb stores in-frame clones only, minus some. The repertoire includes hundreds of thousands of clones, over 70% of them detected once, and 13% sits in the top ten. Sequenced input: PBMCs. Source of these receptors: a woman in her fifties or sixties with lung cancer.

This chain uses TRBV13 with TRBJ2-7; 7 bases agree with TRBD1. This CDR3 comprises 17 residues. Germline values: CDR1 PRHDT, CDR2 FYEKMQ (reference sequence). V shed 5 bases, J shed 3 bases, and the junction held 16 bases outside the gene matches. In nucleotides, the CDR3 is TGTGCCAGCAGCCATGGACAGGTCAACCCATCATTCTACGAGCAGTACTTC. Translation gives CASSHGQVNPSFYEQYF.

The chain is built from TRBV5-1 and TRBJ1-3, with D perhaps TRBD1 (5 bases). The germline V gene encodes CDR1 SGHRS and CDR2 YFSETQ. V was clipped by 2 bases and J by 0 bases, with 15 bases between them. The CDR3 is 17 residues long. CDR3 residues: CASSFLAGRSSGNTIYF. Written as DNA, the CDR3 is TGCGCCAGCAGCTTTCTCGCAGGGAGAAGCTCTGGAAACACCATATATTTT.

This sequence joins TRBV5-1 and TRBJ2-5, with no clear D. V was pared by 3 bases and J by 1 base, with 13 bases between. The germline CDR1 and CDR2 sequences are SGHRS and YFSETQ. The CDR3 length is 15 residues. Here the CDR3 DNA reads TGCGCCAGCAGCTCCCTTTGGGGTAGCCAAGAGACCCAGTACTTC. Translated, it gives CASSSLWGSQETQYF.

The chain's CDR3 is CASRDRGFTEAFF. The CDR3 DNA follows: TGTGCCAGCAGAGACAGGGGATTTACTGAAGCTTTCTTT. This sequence joins TRBV6-5 and TRBJ1-1; 8 bases map to TRBD1. V dropped 6 bases and J dropped 5; count of bases not matched to a gene: 5. This CDR3 is 13 amino acids long. Germline assignment: CDR1 MNHEY and CDR2 SVGAGI.

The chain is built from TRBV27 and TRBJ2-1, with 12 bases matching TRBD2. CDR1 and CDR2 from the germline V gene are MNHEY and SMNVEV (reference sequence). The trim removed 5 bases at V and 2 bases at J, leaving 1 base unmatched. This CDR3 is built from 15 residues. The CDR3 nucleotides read TGTGCCAGCAGTGGACTAGCGGGGACCTACAATGAGCAGTTCTTC. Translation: CASSGLAGTYNEQFF.

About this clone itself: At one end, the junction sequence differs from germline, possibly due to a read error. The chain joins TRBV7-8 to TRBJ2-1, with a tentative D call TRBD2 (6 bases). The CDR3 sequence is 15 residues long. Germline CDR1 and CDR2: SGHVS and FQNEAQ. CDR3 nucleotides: TGTGCCAGCAGCTTAGAGGAGGGGCGAGGACTCCCCGGGGTCTTC. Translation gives CASSLEEGRGLPGVF.

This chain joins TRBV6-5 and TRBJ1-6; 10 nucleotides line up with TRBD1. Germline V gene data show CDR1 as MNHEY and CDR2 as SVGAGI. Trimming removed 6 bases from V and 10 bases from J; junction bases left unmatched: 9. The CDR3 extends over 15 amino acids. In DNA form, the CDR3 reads TGTGCCAGCAGGGGGAGACAGGGGGCCGACTCACCCCTCCACTTT. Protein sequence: CASRGRQGADSPLHF.

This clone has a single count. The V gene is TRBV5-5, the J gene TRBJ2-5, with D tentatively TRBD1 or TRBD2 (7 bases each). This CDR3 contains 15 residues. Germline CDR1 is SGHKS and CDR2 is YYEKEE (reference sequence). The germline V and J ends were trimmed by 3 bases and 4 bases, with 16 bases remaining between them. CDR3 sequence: CASSYQGGNGETQYF. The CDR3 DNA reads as TGTGCCAGCAGCTATCAGGGGGGGAATGGAGAGACCCAGTACTTC.

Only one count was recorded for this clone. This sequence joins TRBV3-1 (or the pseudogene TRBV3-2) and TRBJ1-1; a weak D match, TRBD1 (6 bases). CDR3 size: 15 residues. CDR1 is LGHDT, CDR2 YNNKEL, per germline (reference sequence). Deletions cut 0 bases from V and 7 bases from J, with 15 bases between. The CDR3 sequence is CASSQDYQGSSEAFF. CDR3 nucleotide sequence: TGTGCCAGCAGCCAAGATTACCAGGGGTCAAGTGAAGCTTTCTTT.

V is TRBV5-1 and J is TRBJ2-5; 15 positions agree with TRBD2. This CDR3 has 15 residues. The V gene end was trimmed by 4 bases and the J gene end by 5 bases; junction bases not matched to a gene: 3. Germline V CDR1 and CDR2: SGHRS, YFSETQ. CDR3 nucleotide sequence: TGCGCCAGCAGCAACGGACTAGCGGGAGGGGAGACCCAGTACTTC. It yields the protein CASSNGLAGGETQYF.

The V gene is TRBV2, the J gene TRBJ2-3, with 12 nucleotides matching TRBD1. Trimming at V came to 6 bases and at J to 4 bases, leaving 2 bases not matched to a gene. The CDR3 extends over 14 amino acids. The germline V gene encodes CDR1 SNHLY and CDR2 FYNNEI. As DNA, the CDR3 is TGTGCCAGCAGGCGGGACAGGGGGCCAGATACGCAGTATTTT. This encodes CASRRDRGPDTQYF.

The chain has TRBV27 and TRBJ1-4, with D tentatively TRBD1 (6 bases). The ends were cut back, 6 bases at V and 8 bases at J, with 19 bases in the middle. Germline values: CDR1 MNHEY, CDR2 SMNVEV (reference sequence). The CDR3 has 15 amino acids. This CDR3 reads CASSNTPGQGEKLFF. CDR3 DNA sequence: TGTGCCAGCAGCAACACCCCGGGCCAGGGGGAAAAACTGTTTTTT.

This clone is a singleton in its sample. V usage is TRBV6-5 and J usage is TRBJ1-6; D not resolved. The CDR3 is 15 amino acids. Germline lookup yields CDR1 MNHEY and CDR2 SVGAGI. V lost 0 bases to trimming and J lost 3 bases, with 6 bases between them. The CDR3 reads CASSYSDGYNSPLHF. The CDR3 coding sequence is TGTGCCAGCAGTTACTCGGACGGCTATAATTCACCCCTCCACTTT.

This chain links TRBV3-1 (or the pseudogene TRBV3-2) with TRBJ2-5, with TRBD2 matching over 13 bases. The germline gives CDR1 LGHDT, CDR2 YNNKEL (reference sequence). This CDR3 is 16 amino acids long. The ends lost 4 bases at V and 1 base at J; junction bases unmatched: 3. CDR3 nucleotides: TGTGCCAGCAGCCTTAGGACTAGCGGGGGCCAAGAGACCCAGTACTTC. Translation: CASSLRTSGGQETQYF.

In DNA form, the CDR3 reads TGTGCCCGCCAACAGGGTTACACTGAAGCTTTCTTT. Its translation is CARQQGYTEAFF. The chain combines TRBV2 with TRBJ1-1, with D maybe TRBD1 (6 bases). Deletions cut 11 bases from V and 3 bases from J, with 13 bases between. The length of the CDR3 is 12 residues. Germline CDR1 is SNHLY and CDR2 is FYNNEI.

DNA for the CDR3: TGTGCCAGCAGTTACCTAGGTGCAACAGATACGCAGTATTTT. Translation: CASSYLGATDTQYF. The rearrangement uses TRBV6-2 or TRBV6-3 and TRBJ2-3; D remains ambiguous. The CDR3 covers 14 residues. Trimming removed 2 bases at V and 3 bases at J, with 9 bases between. The germline gives CDR1 MNHEY, CDR2 SVGEGT.

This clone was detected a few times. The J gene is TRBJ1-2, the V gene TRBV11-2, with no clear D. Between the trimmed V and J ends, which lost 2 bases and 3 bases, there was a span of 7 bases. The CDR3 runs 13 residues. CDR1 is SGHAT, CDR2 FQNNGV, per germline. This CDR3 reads CASSLRTYYGYTF. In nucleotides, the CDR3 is TGTGCCAGCAGCTTACGGACGTACTATGGCTACACCTTC.

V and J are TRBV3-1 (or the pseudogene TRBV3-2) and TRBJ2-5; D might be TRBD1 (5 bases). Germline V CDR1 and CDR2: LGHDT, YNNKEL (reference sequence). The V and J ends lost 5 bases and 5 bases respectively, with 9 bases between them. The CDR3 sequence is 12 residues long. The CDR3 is CASSTPGETQYF. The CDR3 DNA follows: TGTGCCAGCAGCACCCCAGGGGAGACCCAGTACTTC.

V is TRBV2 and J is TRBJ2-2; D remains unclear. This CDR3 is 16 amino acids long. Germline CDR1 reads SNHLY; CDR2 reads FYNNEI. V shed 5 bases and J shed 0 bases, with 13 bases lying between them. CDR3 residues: CASSSLRRANTGELFF. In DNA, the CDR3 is TGTGCCAGCAGTTCGCTCCGGAGAGCGAACACCGGGGAGCTGTTTTTT.

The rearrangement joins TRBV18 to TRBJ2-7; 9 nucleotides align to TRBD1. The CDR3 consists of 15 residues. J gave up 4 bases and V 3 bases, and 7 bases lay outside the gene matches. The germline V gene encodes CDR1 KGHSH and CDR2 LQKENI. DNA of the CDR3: TGTGCCAGCTCACCGAGTGCGGGACAGGGTTACGAGCAGTACTTC. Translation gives CASSPSAGQGYEQYF.

The CDR3 DNA reads as TGCGCCAGCAGTCAAGGCCAGGGGGCGCGATACTGCTTAGGTTCACCCCTCCACTTT. It translates to CASSQGQGARYCLGSPLHF. The gene calls are TRBV23-1 and TRBJ1-6; 8 bases match TRBD1. TRBV23-1 is an ORF for which the function is uncertain. The V segment lost 2 bases and the J segment 9 bases; nucleotides outside the gene matches: 18. This CDR3 is built from 19 residues.

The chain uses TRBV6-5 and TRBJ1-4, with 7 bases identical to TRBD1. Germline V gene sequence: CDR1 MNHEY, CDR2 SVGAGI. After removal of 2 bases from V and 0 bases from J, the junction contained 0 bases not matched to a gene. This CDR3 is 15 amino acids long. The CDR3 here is CASSYRGPTNEKLFF. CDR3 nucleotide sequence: TGTGCCAGCAGTTACAGGGGGCCAACTAATGAAAAACTGTTTTTT.

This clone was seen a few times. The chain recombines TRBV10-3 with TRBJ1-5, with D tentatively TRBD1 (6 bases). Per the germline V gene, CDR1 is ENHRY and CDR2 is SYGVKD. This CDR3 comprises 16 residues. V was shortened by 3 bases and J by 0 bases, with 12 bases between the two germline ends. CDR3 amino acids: CAISEVRGISNQPQHF. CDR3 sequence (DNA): TGTGCCATCAGTGAAGTCAGGGGTATTAGCAATCAGCCCCAGCATTTT.

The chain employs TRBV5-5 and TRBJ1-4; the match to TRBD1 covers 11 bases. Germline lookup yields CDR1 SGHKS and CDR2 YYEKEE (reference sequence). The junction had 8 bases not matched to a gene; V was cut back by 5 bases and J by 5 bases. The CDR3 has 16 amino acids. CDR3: CASSWDRGGPNEKLFF. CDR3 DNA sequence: TGTGCCAGCAGTTGGGACAGGGGGGGACCAAATGAAAAACTGTTTTTT.

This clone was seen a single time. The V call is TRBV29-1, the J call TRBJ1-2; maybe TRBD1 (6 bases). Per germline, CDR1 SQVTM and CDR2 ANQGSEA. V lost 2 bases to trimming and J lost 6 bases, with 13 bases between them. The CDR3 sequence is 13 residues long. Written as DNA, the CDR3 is TGCAGCGTTGAACCTTACCCAGGGGATGGCTACACCTTC. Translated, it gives CSVEPYPGDGYTF. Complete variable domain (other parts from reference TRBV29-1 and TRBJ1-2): SAVISQKPSRDICQRGTSLTIQCQVDSQVTMMFWYRQQPGQSLTLIATANQGSEATYESGFVIDKFPISRPNLTFSTLTVSNMSPEDSSIYLCSVEPYPGDGYTFGSGTRLTVV.

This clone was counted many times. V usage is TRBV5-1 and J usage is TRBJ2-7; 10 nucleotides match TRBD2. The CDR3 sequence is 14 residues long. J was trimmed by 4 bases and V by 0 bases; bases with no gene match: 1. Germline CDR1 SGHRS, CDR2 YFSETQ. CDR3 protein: CASSLASGRYEQYF. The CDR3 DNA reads TGCGCCAGCAGCTTGGCTAGCGGGAGATACGAGCAGTACTTC.

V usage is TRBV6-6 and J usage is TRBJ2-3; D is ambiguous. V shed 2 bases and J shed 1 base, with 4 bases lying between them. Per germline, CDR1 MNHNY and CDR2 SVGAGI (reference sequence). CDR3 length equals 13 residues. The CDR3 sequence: CASSYRRTDTQYF. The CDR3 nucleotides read TGTGCCAGCAGTTACAGACGCACAGATACGCAGTATTTT.

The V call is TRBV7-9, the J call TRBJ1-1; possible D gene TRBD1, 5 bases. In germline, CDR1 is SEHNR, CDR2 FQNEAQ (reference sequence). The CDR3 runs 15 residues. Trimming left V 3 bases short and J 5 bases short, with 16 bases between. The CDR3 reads CASSFGQGGGTEAFF. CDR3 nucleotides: TGTGCCAGCAGCTTCGGTCAGGGAGGAGGGACTGAAGCTTTCTTT.

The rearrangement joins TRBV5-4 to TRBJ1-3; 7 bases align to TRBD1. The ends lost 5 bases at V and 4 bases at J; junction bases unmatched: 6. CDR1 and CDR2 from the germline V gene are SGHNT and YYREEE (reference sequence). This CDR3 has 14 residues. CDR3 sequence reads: CASRDSTGGNTIYF. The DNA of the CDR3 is TGTGCCAGCAGGGATTCGACAGGGGGAAACACCATATATTTT.

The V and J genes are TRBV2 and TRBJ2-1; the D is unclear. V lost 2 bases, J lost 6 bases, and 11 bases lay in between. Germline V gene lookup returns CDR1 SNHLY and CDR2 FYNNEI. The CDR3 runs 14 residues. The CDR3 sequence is CASSEYVVSNEQFF. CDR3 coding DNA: TGTGCCAGCAGTGAATACGTAGTAAGCAATGAGCAGTTCTTC. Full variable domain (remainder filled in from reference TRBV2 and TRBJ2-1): EPEVTQTPSHQVTQMGQEVILRCVPISNHLYFYWYRQILGQKVEFLVSFYNNEISEKSEIFDDQFSVERPDGSNFTLKIRSTKLEDSAMYFCASSEYVVSNEQFFGPGTRLTVL.